This T cell receptor beta chain was observed in a study of response to subunit inactivated influenza vaccine. TCRdb fed the RT-PCR reads into MiXCR, producing one record per CDR3 protein. Counted here are roughly 460,000 distinct CDR3 sequences, 9.5% to 12% occurring once; the ten biggest clones make up approximately 12%. Per the germline V gene, CDR1 is MGHRA and CDR2 is YSYEKL. The V end lost 0 bases, the J end lost 5 bases, and 7 bases lay between the germline ends. CDR3 length: 13 amino acids. This material consisted of PBMCs from blood, taken roughly 6 weeks after vaccination. The chain uses TRBV4-1 and TRBJ1-1; no clear D gene. The sequence came from a man aged 50 or older who received an inactivated influenza vaccine. CDR3 coding DNA: TGCGCCAGCAGCCAAGAAGCGTGGACTGAAGCTTTCTTT. Protein sequence: CASSQEAWTEAFF.